This TCR beta chain is from a study of T cell repertoires in cytomegalovirus infection. For the study at large: CMV epitopes, recently identified HLA-C-restricted and well-studied HLA-B-restricted, were used.

Comment on this clonotype: Its antigen is undetermined.

The CDR3 sequence is 13 residues long. V was shortened by 6 bases and J by 8 bases, with 14 bases between the two germline ends. Germline V CDR1 and CDR2: LNHDA, SQIVND (reference sequence). Each CDR3 protein gets one entry after TCRdb re-called the reads with MiXCR. The data contain approximately 500,000 distinct CDR3 sequences, 30% to 40% of them singletons. This clonotype was sampled from a human donor in good health (CMV status not recorded). Some clones in this sample may be carry-over from other donors' samples. The sequences come from cultured PBMCs, collected from culture after CMV antigen stimulation. The chain recombines TRBV19 with TRBJ2-1, with D maybe TRBD1 (5 bases). CDR3 sequence reads: CASRDTALDEQFF. CDR3 DNA: TGTGCCAGTAGGGACACGGCTCTCGATGAGCAGTTCTTC.